This T cell receptor beta chain was found in a study of human T cells and chemical hapten exposure. About the research overall: Per-sample TCR yield variability stemmed mainly from small pooled library volume differences.

Regarding the study as a whole: No change in TCRs above 1 in 1000 frequency was produced by DPC sensitization.

Germline V gene data show CDR1 as SEHNR and CDR2 as FQNEAQ (reference sequence). Deletions cut 5 bases from V and 0 bases from J, with 10 bases between. The CDR3 covers 14 residues. On this clonotype itself: Antigen: not known.

How the authors handled the data: The median was approximately 89,000 TCRs per sample, ranging 23,224 to 690,600. TCRdb reprocessed the RACE reads with MiXCR, giving one entry per CDR3 protein. These V and J calls are TCRdb output, not the study's own analysis. This sample yields roughly 82,000 distinct CDR3 sequences, of which 12% are seen a single time; 3.5% belongs to the top ten. Time point of the sample: patch test 1, 2 weeks after DPC sensitization. The treatment is: therapeutic diphenylcyclopropenone sensitization with weekly scalp DPC. The source material was whole blood, sampled in connection with sensitization to the hapten diphenylcyclopropenone (DPC). This clonotype was sampled from a woman aged 55-75 years with alopecia areata. Some clones in this sample may be carry-over from other donors' samples. V gene TRBV7-9 combines with J gene TRBJ2-5; D remains ambiguous. The CDR3 sequence is CASSPSTNQETQYF. As DNA, the CDR3 is TGTGCCAGCAGCCCAAGCACAAACCAAGAGACCCAGTACTTC.